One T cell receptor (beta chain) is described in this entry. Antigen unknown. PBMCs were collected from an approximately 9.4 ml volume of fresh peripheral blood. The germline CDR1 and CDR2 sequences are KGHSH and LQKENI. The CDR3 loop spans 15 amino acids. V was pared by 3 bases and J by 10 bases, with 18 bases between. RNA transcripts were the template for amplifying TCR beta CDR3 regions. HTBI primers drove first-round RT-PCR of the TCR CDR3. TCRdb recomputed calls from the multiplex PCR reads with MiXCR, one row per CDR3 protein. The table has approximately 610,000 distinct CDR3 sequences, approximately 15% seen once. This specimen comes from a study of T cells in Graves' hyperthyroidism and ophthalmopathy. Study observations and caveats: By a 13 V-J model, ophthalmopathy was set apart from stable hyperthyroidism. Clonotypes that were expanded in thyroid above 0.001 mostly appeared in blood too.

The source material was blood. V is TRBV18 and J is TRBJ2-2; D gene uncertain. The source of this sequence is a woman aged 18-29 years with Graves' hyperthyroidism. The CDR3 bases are TGTGCCAGCTCACCGGATTATAGAGCCGTCGAGGAGCTGTTTTTT. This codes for CASSPDYRAVEELFF.